This is a list of T cell receptor beta chains from one sample in a study of blood T cell repertoires in COVID-19. Assay: immunoSEQ multiplex PCR; the TCRdb copy retains only in-frame clones and omits some. The sample includes around 120,000 clones, around 87% of them seen just once. Source material: peripheral blood. Receptors were obtained from a woman in her 70s with acute or convalescent COVID-19. Each CDR3 is given with its conserved first and last residue. D genes are given only for firm matches. Clone size, where shown, is once, few, many, or a class for clones that have expanded.

J	size	D	V	DNA	CDR3
TRBJ2-7	-	TRBD1	TRBV5-1	TGCGCCAGCAGCTTTGGGACAGGGGGCGTTGAGCAGTACTTC	CASSFGTGGVEQYF
TRBJ2-1	-	TRBD1	TRBV28	TGTGCCAGCAGTTCCACCGGGACAGGGGATGAGCAGTTCTTC	CASSSTGTGDEQFF
TRBJ2-4	-	-	TRBV28	TGTGCCAGCAGCAGTGTTTACAGGGCCAAAAACATTCAGTACTTC	CASSSVYRAKNIQYF
TRBJ1-2	-	TRBD1	TRBV30	TGTGCCTGGAGCGACAGGGGGAACTATGGCTACACCTTC	CAWSDRGNYGYTF
TRBJ1-1	few	-	TRBV6-4	TGTGCCAGCAGTGATCGGGGGAACACTGAAGCTTTCTTT	CASSDRGNTEAFF
TRBJ2-1	-	-	TRBV12-5	TGTGCTAGTGGGCCAAGCGGAGGGGAGGCCAATGAGCAGTTCTTC	CASGPSGGEANEQFF
TRBJ2-1	-	TRBD1	TRBV3-1/TRBV3-2	TGTGCCAGCAGCCAAGAGGGACAGGGTTACGATGAGCAGTTCTTC	CASSQEGQGYDEQFF
TRBJ1-3	few	-	TRBV9	TGTGCCAGCAGCGTAGATGAAGGGAGTTGGGGAAACACCATATATTTT	CASSVDEGSWGNTIYF
TRBJ1-4	-	-	TRBV3-1/TRBV3-2	TGTGCCAGCAGCCAAGGCCCCCGGGAAAAACTGTTTTTT	CASSQGPREKLFF
TRBJ2-3	once	TRBD2	TRBV7-7	TGTGCCAGCAGCCCCTTAGCGGGGGCCATGGATACGCAGTATTTT	CASSPLAGAMDTQYF
TRBJ2-7	-	TRBD1	TRBV18	TGTGCCAGCTTGGAAGGACAGGGGAACGAGCAGTACTTC	CASLEGQGNEQYF
TRBJ2-3	-	TRBD1	TRBV30	TGTGCCTGGAGTCGGACAGGGGGGACAGATACGCAGTATTTT	CAWSRTGGTDTQYF
TRBJ1-2	-	TRBD1	TRBV5-6	TGTGCCAGCAGCCCCCGGGACAGGGTGGGTTCTAACTATGGCTACACCTTC	CASSPRDRVGSNYGYTF
TRBJ2-3	-	TRBD2	TRBV6-1	TGTGCCAGCAGTGAAGGTAGGGAGGGCCGCGGTACGCAGTATTTT	CASSEGREGRGTQYF
TRBJ1-6	few	-	TRBV6-1	TGTGCCAGCAGTGAAATCGGGAGGGGTGGGCCCCTCCACTTT	CASSEIGRGGPLHF
TRBJ2-3	-	-	TRBV7-3	TGTGCCAGCAGCTTAAGTCTACCAACAGATACGCAGTATTTT	CASSLSLPTDTQYF
TRBJ2-1	-	-	TRBV6-5	TGTGCCAGCAGTCCTGATCAGGGGTCCTACAATGAGCAGTTCTTC	CASSPDQGSYNEQFF
TRBJ1-4	once	TRBD1	TRBV29-1	TGCAGCGTTGGAGGGGGCGCAGATAATGAAAAACTGTTTTTT	CSVGGGADNEKLFF
TRBJ2-7	-	-	TRBV5-4	TGTGCCAGCAGAGACCAGGGTATCTACGAGCAGTACTTC	CASRDQGIYEQYF
TRBJ2-1	-	-	TRBV7-9	TGTGCCAGCAGTCAGCAGGGCAATGAGCAGTTCTTC	CASSQQGNEQFF
TRBJ2-5	-	-	TRBV5-1	TGCGCCAGCAGCTCCGTGGGACTTCCGGGAGAGACCCAGTACTTC	CASSSVGLPGETQYF
TRBJ1-3	-	-	TRBV5-1	TGCGCCAGCAGCTTGGGGCAGGCCTCTGGAAACACCATATATTTT	CASSLGQASGNTIYF
TRBJ1-1	-	TRBD1	TRBV24-1	TGTGCCACCAGTGGACAGGGTGGGACTGAAGCTTTCTTT	CATSGQGGTEAFF
TRBJ2-5	-	TRBD2	TRBV25-1	TGTGCCAGCAGTGTCATACTAGCGGGGGGGGAGACCCAGTACTTC	CASSVILAGGETQYF
TRBJ1-6	-	-	TRBV5-4	TGTGCCAGCAGCTCCGCCGTGGACACTACCCTCCACTTT	CASSSAVDTTLHF
TRBJ2-3	-	TRBD2	TRBV9	TGTGCCAGCAGCGTAGATCGGCGGGGGGGCGGCACAGATACGCAGTATTTT	CASSVDRRGGGTDTQYF
TRBJ1-4	-	-	TRBV28	TGTGCCAGCAGTTTAGTGGCAGGTTCTAATGAAAAACTGTTTTTT	CASSLVAGSNEKLFF
TRBJ2-1	once	-	TRBV7-9	TGTGCCAGCACCGGGGGAGGTTCGGATGAGCAGTTCTTC	CASTGGGSDEQFF
TRBJ2-1	-	-	TRBV5-5	TGTGCCAGCAGCATTGTAAGGGGGGGTTACAATGAGCAGTTCTTC	CASSIVRGGYNEQFF
TRBJ2-4	-	TRBD2	TRBV5-1	TGCGCCAGCAGCTTAGGACTAGCGGGGGCTAGGGACATTCAGTACTTC	CASSLGLAGARDIQYF
TRBJ1-1	-	-	TRBV6-5	TGTGCCAGCAGCACCACTCGGCGGGAAGCTTTCTTT	CASSTTRREAFF
TRBJ1-1	once	TRBD1	TRBV28	TGTGCCATCCGTCTGGCAGGGGGCATGAACACTGAAGCTTTCTTT	CAIRLAGGMNTEAFF
TRBJ1-4	-	-	TRBV4-1	TGCGCCAGCAGCCATGGCGGCAGGGCTGCTAGAAAACTGTTTTTT	CASSHGGRAARKLFF
TRBJ2-7	-	-	TRBV7-9	TGTGCCAGCAGCCCCGCCCCCGGCAGGGGACCCAACTACGAGCAGTACTTC	CASSPAPGRGPNYEQYF
TRBJ2-6	-	TRBD1	TRBV10-3	TGTGCCATCTCGACAGGGGGATTGACTGGGGCCAACGTCCTGACTTTC	CAISTGGLTGANVLTF
TRBJ1-6	-	-	TRBV5-1	TGCGCCAGCAGCTCTTTAGACAGCTTCTATAATTCACCCCTCCACTTT	CASSSLDSFYNSPLHF
TRBJ1-3	-	-	TRBV19	TGTGCCAGTTTCATCACAGGACGGGCCTCTGGAAACACCATATATTTT	CASFITGRASGNTIYF
TRBJ2-5	-	TRBD1	TRBV2	TGTGCCAGCAGTGGGGACAGGGCACAAGAGACCCAGTACTTC	CASSGDRAQETQYF
TRBJ1-1	-	-	TRBV19	TGTGCCAGTAGTACCCAGGGACATAACACTGAAGCTTTCTTT	CASSTQGHNTEAFF
TRBJ1-1	-	-	TRBV9	TGTGCCAGCAGCCCCCTGGGGCTTTCAAACACTGAAGCTTTCTTT	CASSPLGLSNTEAFF
TRBJ1-3	once	-	TRBV3-1/TRBV3-2	TGTGCCAGCAGCCAAGCAGGGACAAATGGAAACACCATATATTTT	CASSQAGTNGNTIYF
TRBJ2-5	-	TRBD2	TRBV4-1	TGCGCCAGCAGCCAAGATCGAGCGGGGGGGCGGGAGACCCAGTACTTC	CASSQDRAGGRETQYF
TRBJ2-4	-	TRBD1	TRBV15	TGTGCCACCAGCAGACCTGAAGGACAGGGGCTGTTAGCCAAAAACATTCAGTACTTC	CATSRPEGQGLLAKNIQYF
TRBJ1-1	-	-	TRBV30	TGTGCCTGGACCGAGGTGAACACTGAAGCTTTCTTT	CAWTEVNTEAFF
TRBJ1-5	-	-	TRBV27	TGTGCCAGCCGGGCGGGGAGCCAGCCCCAGCATTTT	CASRAGSQPQHF
TRBJ1-2	-	TRBD1	TRBV28	TGTGCCAGCAGTTCTGGGACAGGGCGGAACGGCTACACCTTC	CASSSGTGRNGYTF
TRBJ1-4	-	TRBD1	TRBV5-1	TGCGCCAGCAGCGGGGACAGGGGGTCGTGGGAAGCAACTAATGAAAAACTGTTTTTT	CASSGDRGSWEATNEKLFF
TRBJ1-5	-	-	TRBV19	TGTGCCAGTAGCCAGAGCGGTTGGTTGAGCAATCAGCCCCAGCATTTT	CASSQSGWLSNQPQHF
TRBJ2-5	-	TRBD2	TRBV11-2	TGTGCCAGCAGCTTAGACGGGGGGAGAGAGACCCAGTACTTC	CASSLDGGRETQYF
TRBJ1-1	-	-	TRBV6-2/TRBV6-3	TGTGCCAGCAGTTGGGGGGGGAACACTGAAGCTTTCTTT	CASSWGGNTEAFF
TRBJ2-7	-	TRBD2	TRBV30	TGTGCCTGGAGTGTACGCGGCCGGGGACTAGCGGGGGCCCCACCTAAAAACTACGAGCAGTACTTC	CAWSVRGRGLAGAPPKNYEQYF
TRBJ2-1	-	TRBD2	TRBV2	TGTGCCAGCCAAGCGGGGGGTCTCAATGAGCAGTTCTTC	CASQAGGLNEQFF
TRBJ2-7	-	-	TRBV28	TGTGCCAGCAGTTTAACCTCCACCCGGGGGGAGCAGTACTTC	CASSLTSTRGEQYF